The clone carrying this TCR beta chain was counted a few times. What it recognizes is unknown. The germline V and J ends were trimmed by 7 bases and 1 base, with 14 bases remaining between them. The germline V gene has CDR1 LNHDA and CDR2 SQIVND (reference sequence). This CDR3 is 15 amino acids long. Noted time point: week 35, safety follow-up. Doses of 300 ug of mutant IDH1 20-mer peptide were given with topical imiquimod. In weeks 1, 3, 5, 7, 11, 15, 19 and 23, patients were vaccinated. The source of the sample is a study of a mutant IDH1 vaccine in newly diagnosed glioma. Study outcomes and limitations: Vaccine-induced immune responses were detected in 85% to 95% of patients.

Assay: immunoSEQ multiplex PCR; the TCRdb copy retains only in-frame clones and omits some. The table includes around 31,000 clones, approximately 80% detected once. The receptor's source is a man between 25 and 39 years old with glioma. This material consisted of PBMCs, taken from a glioma patient whose treatment included an IDH1 peptide vaccine. V usage is TRBV19 and J usage is TRBJ1-5; D gene uncertain. The CDR3 coding sequence is TGTGCCAGTAACAAAGCAAGGAGGAGCAATCAGCCCCAGCATTTT. Translating it yields CASNKARRSNQPQHF.